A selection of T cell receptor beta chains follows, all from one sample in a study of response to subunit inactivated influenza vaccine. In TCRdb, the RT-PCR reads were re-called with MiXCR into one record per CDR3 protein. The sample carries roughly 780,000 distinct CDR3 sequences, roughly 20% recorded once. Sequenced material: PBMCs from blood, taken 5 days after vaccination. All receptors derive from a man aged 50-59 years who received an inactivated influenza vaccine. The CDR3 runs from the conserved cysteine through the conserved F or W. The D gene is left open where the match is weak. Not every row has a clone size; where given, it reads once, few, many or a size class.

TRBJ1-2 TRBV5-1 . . TGCGCCAGCAGCCCAACCCAGGGGAACTATGGCTACACCTTC CASSPTQGNYGYTF
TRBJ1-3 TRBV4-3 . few TGCGCCAGCAGCCTTCTCAGGGCCAACGGAAACACCATATATTTT CASSLLRANGNTIYF
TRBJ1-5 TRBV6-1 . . TGTGCCAGCAGCCCTGGAGGAGTTATAGGGACTCAGCCCCAGCATTTT CASSPGGVIGTQPQHF
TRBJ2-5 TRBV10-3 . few TGTGCCGCGGACGGGGGGCCGGGAGAGACCCAGTACTTC CAADGGPGETQYF
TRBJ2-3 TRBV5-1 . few TGCGCCAGCAGCCAGGACACCCATACGCAGTATTTT CASSQDTHTQYF
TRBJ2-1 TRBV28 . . TGTGCCAGCAGAGAGGAGCTCTCCTACAATGAGCAGTTCTTC CASREELSYNEQFF
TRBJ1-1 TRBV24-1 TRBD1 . TGTGCCACCAGTGATTCCCGACAGGGGGCAAACACTGAAGCTTTCTTT CATSDSRQGANTEAFF
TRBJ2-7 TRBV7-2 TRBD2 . TGTGCCAGCAGCCCGAGCGGGGGGGCGGGTGAGCAGTACTTC CASSPSGGAGEQYF
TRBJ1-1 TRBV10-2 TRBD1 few TGCGCCAGCAGAGGCTCCGGGACAGGGTCCACTGAAGCTTTCTTT CASRGSGTGSTEAFF
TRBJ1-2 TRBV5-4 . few TGTGCCAGCAGCTTGGCCCGTAGCAACTATGGCTACACCTTC CASSLARSNYGYTF
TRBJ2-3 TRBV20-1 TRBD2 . TGCAGTGCTAGAGAGGCGGGAGGGCCGGGAGATACGCAGTATTTT CSAREAGGPGDTQYF
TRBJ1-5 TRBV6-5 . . TGTGCCAGCAGTAAGAGGGGCCAGCCCCAGCATTTT CASSKRGQPQHF
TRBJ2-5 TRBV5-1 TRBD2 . TGCGCCAGCAGCTTGGGACCCGGACTAGCGGGAGCAGAGACCCAGTACTTC CASSLGPGLAGAETQYF
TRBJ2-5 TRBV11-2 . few TGTGCCAGCAGCTTAGATCTCCAGTCTACCTCTGAGACCCAGTACTTC CASSLDLQSTSETQYF
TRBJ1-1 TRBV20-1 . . TGCAGTGCTAGTCGTAGTGATGAAGCTTTCTTT CSASRSDEAFF
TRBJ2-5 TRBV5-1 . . TGCGCCAGCAGCTTGGATACCGGCCAAGAGACCCAGTACTTC CASSLDTGQETQYF
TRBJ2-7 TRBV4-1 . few TGCGCCAGCAGCCACCCGCAAAGCTCCTACGAGCAGTACTTC CASSHPQSSYEQYF
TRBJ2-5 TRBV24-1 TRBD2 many TGTGCCACCAGTCTGGGGGGGACCCAAGAGACCCAGTACTTC CATSLGGTQETQYF
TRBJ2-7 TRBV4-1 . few TGCGCCAGCAGGAAACAGGGCCTGCCTACCTACGAGCAGTACTTC CASRKQGLPTYEQYF
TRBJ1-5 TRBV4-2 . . TGTGCCAGCAGCCCCGAACCATATCAGCCCCAGCATTTT CASSPEPYQPQHF
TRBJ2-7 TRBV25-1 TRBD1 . TGTGCCAGCAGCTCCCTGGACAGGGTAGTCCACGAGCAGTACTTC CASSSLDRVVHEQYF
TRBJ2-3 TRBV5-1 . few TGCGCCAGCAGCGTGACAACTAGCACAGATACGCAGTATTTT CASSVTTSTDTQYF
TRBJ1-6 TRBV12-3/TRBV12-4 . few TGTGCCAGCAGTTTATCCGGGTCTAGGGATTCACCCCTCCACTTT CASSLSGSRDSPLHF
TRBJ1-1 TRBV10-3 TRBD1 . TGTGCCATCAGTGACACCGGGACAGGCAACACTGAAGCTTTCTTT CAISDTGTGNTEAFF
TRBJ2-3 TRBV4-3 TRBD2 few TGCGCCAGCAGCCAAGATTCCCTAGCGGGATCAGATACGCAGTATTTT CASSQDSLAGSDTQYF
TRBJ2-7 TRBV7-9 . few TGTGCCAGCACCCCCTCGTTGGGAGCCTACGAGCAGTACTTC CASTPSLGAYEQYF
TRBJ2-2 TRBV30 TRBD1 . TGTGCCTGGAGTGTACTTAGGCGGACAGGACTTCACACCGGGGAGCTGTTTTTT CAWSVLRRTGLHTGELFF
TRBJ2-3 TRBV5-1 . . TGCGCCAGCAGCCTCCAGGGGTTCGAAACAGATACGCAGTATTTT CASSLQGFETDTQYF
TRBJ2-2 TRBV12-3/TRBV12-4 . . TGTGCCAGCAGTTTCTTTGACGGCACCGGGGAGCTGTTTTTT CASSFFDGTGELFF
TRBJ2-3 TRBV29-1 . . TGCAGCGTTCTAGCGATAGCAGATACGCAGTATTTT CSVLAIADTQYF
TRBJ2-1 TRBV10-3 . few TGTGCCCCAGGTCAGGGTCCCTACAATGAGCAGTTCTTC CAPGQGPYNEQFF
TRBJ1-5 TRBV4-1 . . TGCGCCAGCAGCCCCCTAGTTGAAGGCCGCCAGCATTTT CASSPLVEGRQHF
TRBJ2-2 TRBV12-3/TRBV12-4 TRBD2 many TGTGCCAGCACCTGGACTAGCGGGAACACCGGGGAGCTGTTTTTT CASTWTSGNTGELFF
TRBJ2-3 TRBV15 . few TGTGCCACCAGCAGAGATTCGACCCATTCGTTCACAGATACGCAGTATTTT CATSRDSTHSFTDTQYF
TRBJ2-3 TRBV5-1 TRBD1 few TGCGCCAGCAGCTTGGCTGACAGGGCAGATACGCAGTATTTT CASSLADRADTQYF
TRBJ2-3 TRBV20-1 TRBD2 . TGCAGTGCCCCCATAGCCGGGAGGACAGATACGCAGTATTTT CSAPIAGRTDTQYF
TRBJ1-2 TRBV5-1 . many TGCGCCAGCAGCTTGGGGGCAGCTAACTATGGCTACACCTTC CASSLGAANYGYTF
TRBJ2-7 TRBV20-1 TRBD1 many TGCAGTGCTAGGATACAGGGGCCCCCCTACGAGCAGTACTTC CSARIQGPPYEQYF
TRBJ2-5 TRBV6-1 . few TGTGCCAGCAGTCCGGACAGATTCCAAGAGACCCAGTACTTC CASSPDRFQETQYF
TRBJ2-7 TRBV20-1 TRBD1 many TGCAGTGCTAGAGGGGACAGGGTATACGAGCAGTACTTC CSARGDRVYEQYF
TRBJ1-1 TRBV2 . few TGTGCCAGCCTAAGGGAAGGCAGCCTTCACACTGAAGCTTTCTTT CASLREGSLHTEAFF
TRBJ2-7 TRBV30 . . TGTGCCTGGAGCCCTTTCACCGGGAAGAACTACGAGCAGTACTTC CAWSPFTGKNYEQYF
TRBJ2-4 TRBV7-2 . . TGTGCCAGCAGCTTCATAGCGGCCCTAAACATTCAGTACTTC CASSFIAALNIQYF
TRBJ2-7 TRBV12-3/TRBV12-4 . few TGTGCCAGCAGTCCACTCCGGACAGCCGAGCAGTACTTC CASSPLRTAEQYF
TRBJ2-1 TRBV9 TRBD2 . TGTGCCAGCAGCGTAGCGGGAGGGGTCCATGAGCAGTTCTTC CASSVAGGVHEQFF
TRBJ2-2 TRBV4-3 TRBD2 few TGCGCCAGCAGCCAAGCTTACGTCGAACTAGCGGGAAGTACCGGGGAGCTGTTTTTT CASSQAYVELAGSTGELFF
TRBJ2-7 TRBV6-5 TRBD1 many TGTGCCAGCAGTTTCGACAGGGGCTCCGAGCAGTACTTC CASSFDRGSEQYF
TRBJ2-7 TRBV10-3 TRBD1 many TGTGCCATCAGTGATCCCGGGACAGGGATCGAGCAGTACTTC CAISDPGTGIEQYF
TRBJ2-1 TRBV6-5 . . TGTGCCAGCAGTTACTCTTTAGACTTCATCTACAATGAGCAGTTCTTC CASSYSLDFIYNEQFF
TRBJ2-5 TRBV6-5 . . TGTGCCAGCAGTTACTCCTGGGGCGGAATGGAGACCCAGTACTTC CASSYSWGGMETQYF
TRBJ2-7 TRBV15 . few TGTGCCACCAGCAGAGCTGCCGCCTACGAGCAGTACTTC CATSRAAAYEQYF
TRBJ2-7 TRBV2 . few TGTGCCAGCAGTGAACAGGGCCTTGGGGAGCAGTACTTC CASSEQGLGEQYF
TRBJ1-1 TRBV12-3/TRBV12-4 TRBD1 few TGTGCCAGCAGTCGGGACAGGGGTGGGGGAGCTTTCTTT CASSRDRGGGAFF
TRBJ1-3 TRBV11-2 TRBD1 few TGTGCCAGCAGCCCGCAGGGACAGGGCCTGAGAAGCCCTGGAAACACCATATATTTT CASSPQGQGLRSPGNTIYF
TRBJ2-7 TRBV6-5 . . TGTGCCAGCTCCCAGGGCCACGAGCAGTACTTC CASSQGHEQYF
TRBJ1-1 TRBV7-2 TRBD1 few TGTGCCAGCAGCTTTACCGGGACAGCCATGAACACTGAAGCTTTCTTT CASSFTGTAMNTEAFF
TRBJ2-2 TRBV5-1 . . TGCGCCAGCAGCCCGGGACATTCCGTAAGCGGGGAGCTGTTTTTT CASSPGHSVSGELFF
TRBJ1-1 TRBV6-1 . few TGTGCCAGCATAGACAGACTGAACATGAACACTGAAGCTTTCTTT CASIDRLNMNTEAFF
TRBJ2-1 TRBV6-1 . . TGTGCCAGCGCAAACGGGGCAGACTACAATGAGCAGTTCTTC CASANGADYNEQFF